Below are 21 T cell receptor beta chains sequenced from a single sample in a study of identifying expanded T cells in peripheral blood. Profiled with immunoSEQ multiplex PCR; TCRdb holds only in-frame clones, not every one. The repertoire holds over 85,000 clones, with more than 75% as singletons. Input material: blood. These receptors all stem from a person aged 18 to 70 in good health.

The chain couples TRBV13 to TRBJ2-7, with D possibly matching TRBD2 (6 bases). Between the trimmed V and J ends, which lost 1 base and 2 bases, there was a span of 18 bases. The germline gives CDR1 PRHDT, CDR2 FYEKMQ (reference sequence). This CDR3 region has 17 residues. CDR3 DNA sequence: TGTGCCAGCAGCTTAGCGCCCGGACTAACTAGAACCTACGAGCAGTACTTC. Its protein product is CASSLAPGLTRTYEQYF. Full variable domain (outside the CDR3, taken from reference TRBV13 and TRBJ2-7): AAGVIQSPRHLIKEKRETATLKCYPIPRHDTVYWYQQGPGQDPQFLISFYEKMQSDKGSIPDRFSAQQFSDYHSELNMSSLELGDSALYFCASSLAPGLTRTYEQYFGPGTRLTVT.

This clone was recorded only once. This chain connects TRBV10-3 to TRBJ1-2; no definite D call. The germline gives CDR1 ENHRY, CDR2 SYGVKD. The CDR3 is made up of 12 amino acids. Trimming pared 3 bases from V and 1 base from J, leaving 3 bases between. The CDR3 reads CAISDGNYGYTF. CDR3 DNA sequence: TGTGCCATCAGTGACGGTAACTATGGCTACACCTTC.

The chain combines TRBV4-3 with TRBJ2-1; 9 positions agree with TRBD2. The V segment lost 4 bases and the J segment 9 bases; nucleotides outside the gene matches: 7. The germline CDR1 and CDR2 sequences are LGHNA and YSLEER. This CDR3 has 14 residues. The CDR3 bases are TGCGCCAGCAGCCGGGGCGGGGGGGCAGGTGAGCAGTTCTTC. It translates to CASSRGGGAGEQFF.

A few counts support this clone. The chain uses TRBV7-8 and TRBJ1-2, with TRBD1 matching 7 bases. After removal of 2 bases from V and 8 bases from J, the junction contained 11 bases not matched to a gene. The germline gives CDR1 SGHVS, CDR2 FQNEAQ. CDR3 size: 15 residues. For the CDR3, the DNA is TGTGCCAGCAGCTTAAGTGGACGACAGGGACGCGGCTACACCTTC. This gives the protein CASSLSGRQGRGYTF.

The V gene is TRBV30, the J gene TRBJ1-2; 7 positions agree with TRBD1. Germline-derived CDR1 and CDR2 are GTSNPN and SVGIG (reference sequence). CDR3 length: 11 residues. Losses at the gene ends were 5 bases for V and 7 bases for J; bases not matched to a gene: 4. CDR3 amino acids: CAWARTGGYTF. The DNA of the CDR3 is TGTGCCTGGGCCCGGACAGGTGGCTACACCTTC.

The chain joins TRBV4-1 to TRBJ1-5, with TRBD1 as a possible D gene (6 bases). Germline V gene lookup returns CDR1 MGHRA and CDR2 YSYEKL. Trimming pared 4 bases from V and 0 bases from J, leaving 16 bases between. The CDR3 consists of 17 residues. This CDR3 reads CASSPTGQSYSNQPQHF. CDR3 nucleotides: TGCGCCAGCAGCCCAACAGGACAGTCCTATAGCAATCAGCCCCAGCATTTT.

V usage is TRBV5-1 and J usage is TRBJ2-3, with unresolved D. This CDR3 is 14 amino acids long. CDR1 and CDR2 from the germline V gene are SGHRS and YFSETQ. Trimming cost V 3 bases and J 0 bases, with 8 bases left between them. The CDR3 loop is CASSSPGSTDTQYF. CDR3 coding DNA: TGCGCCAGCAGCTCCCCCGGCAGCACAGATACGCAGTATTTT.

The chain is built from TRBV6-1 and TRBJ2-2; 8 positions agree with TRBD1. The trim removed 6 bases at V and 6 bases at J, leaving 0 bases unmatched. The V gene's germline CDR1 is MNHNS and CDR2 SASEGT. The CDR3 is made up of 12 amino acids. CDR3 residues: CASRQGAGELFF. Here the CDR3 DNA reads TGTGCCAGCAGACAGGGGGCCGGGGAGCTGTTTTTT.

The chain joins TRBV6-6 to TRBJ1-5; maybe TRBD1 (5 bases). Germline CDR1 and CDR2: MNHNY and SVGAGI (reference sequence). The CDR3 runs to 14 residues. The DNA of the CDR3 is TGTGCTAGCTCGACAGAATCATTCTATCAGCCCCAGCATTTT. Translated, it gives CASSTESFYQPQHF.

This chain joins TRBV4-2 and TRBJ1-1, with D hard to call. The CDR3 is 12 residues long. Trimming stripped 5 bases from V and 7 bases from J, with 11 bases between. From germline, CDR1 is LGHNA and CDR2 YNFKEQ. CDR3 loop: CASSSVWNEAFF. The CDR3 DNA is TGTGCCAGCAGCTCGGTGTGGAATGAAGCTTTCTTT.

This chain joins TRBV7-9 and TRBJ1-1; 8 bases agree with TRBD1. Germline CDR1 reads SEHNR; CDR2 reads FQNEAQ (reference sequence). This CDR3 is 14 amino acids long. V trimming: 2 bases; J trimming: 3 bases; junction bases outside the gene matches: 2. CDR3 in amino acids: CASSLQGADTEAFF. The CDR3 DNA reads TGTGCCAGCAGCTTACAGGGGGCGGACACTGAAGCTTTCTTT.

Here the CDR3 reads CASSFYDRVGTDTQYF. In nucleotides, the CDR3 is TGTGCCAGCAGCTTTTATGACAGGGTAGGGACAGATACGCAGTATTTT. The chain joins TRBV5-6 to TRBJ2-3; 7 bases are shared with TRBD1. V shed 2 bases, J shed 3 bases, and the junction held 9 bases outside the gene matches. The CDR3 totals 16 residues. Germline assignment: CDR1 SGHDT and CDR2 YYEEEE.

This chain connects TRBV30 to TRBJ1-5; D is ambiguous. Germline V CDR1 and CDR2: GTSNPN, SVGIG (reference sequence). V shed 4 bases and J shed 0 bases, with 7 bases lying between them. The CDR3 is 13 amino acids. The CDR3 DNA is TGTGCCTGGACAGGAAATAGCAATCAGCCCCAGCATTTT. This translates into CAWTGNSNQPQHF.

The chain couples TRBV9 to TRBJ2-2; D may be TRBD1 or TRBD2 (5 bases each). The ends were cut back, 7 bases at V and 4 bases at J, with 20 bases in the middle. The CDR3 spans 16 residues. CDR1 SGDLS and CDR2 YYNGEE come from the germline V gene. CDR3 residues: CASRAPGLASTGELFF. The CDR3 DNA reads as TGTGCCAGCCGGGCCCCGGGGCTAGCAAGCACCGGGGAGCTGTTTTTT.

This chain uses TRBV6-5 with TRBJ1-2; TRBD1 aligns across 11 bases. The CDR3 loop spans 14 amino acids. From germline, CDR1 is MNHEY and CDR2 SVGAGI. With 5 bases clipped from V and 7 bases from J, the junction kept 6 bases outside the gene matches. Written as DNA, the CDR3 is TGTGCCAGCAGTGGAGGACAGGGGGCGCGTGGCTACACCTTC. It translates to CASSGGQGARGYTF.

This clone was recorded once. This chain links TRBV13 with TRBJ2-5; tentatively, D is TRBD1 or TRBD2 (5 bases each). Trimming stripped 5 bases from V and 5 bases from J, with 24 bases between. The CDR3 sequence is 17 residues long. In germline, CDR1 is PRHDT, CDR2 FYEKMQ (reference sequence). CDR3 protein: CASSAVDRPSGLETQYF. DNA for the CDR3: TGTGCCAGCAGCGCCGTGGACCGACCTTCGGGGCTGGAGACCCAGTACTTC.

This chain links TRBV29-1 with TRBJ1-2; D unclear. V was pared by 3 bases and J by 7 bases, with 21 bases between. CDR1 SQVTM and CDR2 ANQGSEA come from the germline V gene. The CDR3 consists of 15 residues. CDR3 sequence (DNA): TGCAGCGTTGATTGGGAGGCCCCCCGAGGCTCTGGCTACACCTTC. This gives the protein CSVDWEAPRGSGYTF.

V is TRBV5-5 and J is TRBJ1-2; no definite D call. Germline V CDR1 and CDR2: SGHKS, YYEKEE (reference sequence). V was cut by 5 bases and J by 4 bases, with 18 bases left in between. The CDR3 spans 15 residues. In DNA form, the CDR3 reads TGTGCCAGCAGACGGCCCGGGTTAAACGCCTATGGCTACACCTTC. As protein: CASRRPGLNAYGYTF.

The gene calls are TRBV5-4 and TRBJ1-2; 8 bases match TRBD1. Germline-derived CDR1 and CDR2 are SGHNT and YYREEE (reference sequence). The V gene end was trimmed by 2 bases and the J gene end by 1 base; junction bases not matched to a gene: 7. This CDR3 is 16 amino acids long. The CDR3 loop reads CASSLGQGGGNYGYTF. In nucleotides, the CDR3 is TGTGCCAGCAGCTTAGGACAGGGCGGTGGTAACTATGGCTACACCTTC.

The V and J genes are TRBV6-6 and TRBJ2-3, with a possible D match to TRBD2 (5 bases). The CDR3 totals 16 residues. Per the germline V gene, CDR1 is MNHNY and CDR2 is SVGAGI (reference sequence). Trimming cost V 6 bases and J 1 base, with 17 bases left between them. The CDR3 DNA follows: TGTGCCAGCAGCCAAGGGAGAAGCAGCCGCACAGATACGCAGTATTTT. Translated, it gives CASSQGRSSRTDTQYF.

This clone occurred a few times. The chain has TRBV27 and TRBJ1-5; no clear D. Trimming took off 4 bases at V and 5 bases at J, with 9 bases between the two ends. This CDR3 is built from 13 residues. Germline V gives CDR1 MNHEY, CDR2 SMNVEV (reference sequence). CDR3 bases: TGTGCCAGCAGTTGGGCAGTTGATCAGCCCCAGCATTTT. Protein: CASSWAVDQPQHF.